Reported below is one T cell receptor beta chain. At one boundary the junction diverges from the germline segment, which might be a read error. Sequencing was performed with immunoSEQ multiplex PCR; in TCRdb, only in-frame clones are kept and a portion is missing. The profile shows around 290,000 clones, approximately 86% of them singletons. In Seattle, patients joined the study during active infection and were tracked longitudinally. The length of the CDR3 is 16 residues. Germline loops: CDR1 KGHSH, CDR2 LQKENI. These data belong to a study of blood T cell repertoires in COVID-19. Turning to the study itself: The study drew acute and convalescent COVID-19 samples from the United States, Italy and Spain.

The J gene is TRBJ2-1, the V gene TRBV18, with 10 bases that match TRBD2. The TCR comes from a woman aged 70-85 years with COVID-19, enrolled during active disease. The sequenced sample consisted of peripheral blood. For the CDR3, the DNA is TGTGCCAGCTCACCACCCGAAATAGCGGGGGGACCTGAGCGGTTCTTC. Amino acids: CASSPPEIAGGPERFF.